One sample yielded the 9 T cell receptor beta chains listed below, sequenced in a study of cytomegalovirus exposure and HLA in healthy donors. PCR employed 60 Vbeta and 13 Jbeta primers. Measured with immunoSEQ multiplex PCR; TCRdb has only the in-frame clones, and not every one. Here the sample spans roughly 160,000 clones, around 80% being singletons. Sequencing used PBMCs. The receptors originated from a boy between 2 and 15 years old in good health and CMV-seronegative.

This clone was seen only a few times. The chain couples TRBV12-5 to TRBJ2-5; 13 nucleotides align to TRBD2. The CDR3 has 17 residues. Trimming cost V 5 bases and J 5 bases; bases outside gene matches: 11. Germline CDR1 reads LGHNT; CDR2 reads FRNRAP. The CDR3 DNA follows: TGTGCTAGTGGTCCACCGGGACTAGCGGGACTGGGGGAGACCCAGTACTTC. It translates to CASGPPGLAGLGETQYF.

This chain uses TRBV27 with TRBJ1-6; 7 bases agree with TRBD1. Germline lookup yields CDR1 MNHEY and CDR2 SMNVEV (reference sequence). V was clipped by 1 base and J by 7 bases; unmatched bases: 16. CDR3 length equals 19 residues. CDR3 coding DNA: TGTGCCAGCAGTTTATTAGGGGACAGTAACTATCCTTCCAATTCACCCCTCCACTTT. It translates to CASSLLGDSNYPSNSPLHF.

The chain recombines TRBV7-9 with TRBJ2-3; a possible D gene is TRBD2 (5 bases). Germline values: CDR1 SEHNR, CDR2 FQNEAQ (reference sequence). The length of the CDR3 is 18 residues. V lost 3 bases and J 2 bases, leaving 21 bases between the germline ends. CDR3 coding DNA: TGTGCCAGCAGCTTCTTCATGGGCTTTGGGGAGAACACAGATACGCAGTATTTT. Protein product: CASSFFMGFGENTDTQYF.

In its sample, this clone was seen a few times. The gene calls are TRBV28 and TRBJ2-7, with 12 bases aligning to TRBD2. The V gene's germline CDR1 is MDHEN and CDR2 SYDVKM. CDR3 size: 15 residues. V shed 6 bases and J 6 bases; nucleotides not matched to a gene: 9. CDR3 residues: CASSPTSGSRSEQYF. For the CDR3, the DNA is TGTGCCAGCAGCCCGACTAGCGGGAGTCGCTCCGAGCAGTACTTC.

This clone has only a few counts. The rearrangement links TRBV19 to TRBJ2-3, with 9 bases lining up with TRBD2. Per germline, CDR1 LNHDA and CDR2 SQIVND (reference sequence). The J segment lost 1 base and the V segment lost 7 bases, leaving 9 bases of the junction unmatched. The CDR3 loop spans 16 amino acids. The CDR3 DNA reads as TGTGCCAGTACCCCTGCCCGGACTAGCGGCACAGATACGCAGTATTTT. Translated: CASTPARTSGTDTQYF.

This chain joins TRBV13 and TRBJ1-5; a weak D match, TRBD1 (5 bases). V dropped 3 bases and J dropped 4 bases, with 13 bases sitting between them. Per the germline V gene, CDR1 is PRHDT and CDR2 is FYEKMQ (reference sequence). The CDR3 runs 15 residues. The CDR3 reads CASSFDSPKNQPQHF. The CDR3 nucleotides are TGTGCCAGCAGCTTTGACAGTCCCAAGAATCAGCCCCAGCATTTT.

The chain employs TRBV19 and TRBJ1-2, with a possible D match to TRBD1 (6 bases). CDR1 is LNHDA, CDR2 SQIVND, per germline (reference sequence). This CDR3 spans 17 amino acids. V lost 7 bases to trimming and J lost 5 bases, with 26 bases between them. CDR3 sequence reads: CASTLRTAVNNPYGYTF. Here the CDR3 DNA reads TGTGCCAGTACCTTGAGGACAGCCGTGAATAACCCGTATGGCTACACCTTC.

The chain combines TRBV7-9 with TRBJ1-1; D unresolved. V shed 5 bases and J shed 4 bases, with 14 bases lying between them. Germline CDR1 SEHNR, CDR2 FQNEAQ (reference sequence). This CDR3 is built from 14 residues. The CDR3 sequence is CASSHPPEVTEAFF. In nucleotides, the CDR3 is TGTGCCAGCAGCCATCCCCCGGAGGTCACTGAAGCTTTCTTT.

V and J are TRBV7-8 and TRBJ1-5; 8 positions match TRBD1. Trimming removed 5 bases from V and 5 bases from J; junction bases left unmatched: 5. The germline V gene encodes CDR1 SGHVS and CDR2 FQNEAQ. The CDR3 sequence is 14 residues long. The CDR3 protein is CASSADRGDQPQHF. The CDR3 DNA is TGTGCCAGCAGCGCCGACAGGGGTGATCAGCCCCAGCATTTT.